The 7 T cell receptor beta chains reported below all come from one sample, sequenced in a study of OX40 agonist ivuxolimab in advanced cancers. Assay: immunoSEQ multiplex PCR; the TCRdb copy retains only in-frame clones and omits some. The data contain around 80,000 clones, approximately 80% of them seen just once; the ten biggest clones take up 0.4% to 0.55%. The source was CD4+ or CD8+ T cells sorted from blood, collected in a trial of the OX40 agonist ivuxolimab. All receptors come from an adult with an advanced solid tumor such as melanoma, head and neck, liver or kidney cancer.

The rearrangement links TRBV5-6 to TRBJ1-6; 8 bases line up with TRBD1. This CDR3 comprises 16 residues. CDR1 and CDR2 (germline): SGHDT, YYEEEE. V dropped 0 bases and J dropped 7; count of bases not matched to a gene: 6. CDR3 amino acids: CASSLVPRGQNSPLHF. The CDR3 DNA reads TGTGCCAGCAGCTTGGTCCCCAGGGGGCAAAATTCACCCCTCCACTTT.

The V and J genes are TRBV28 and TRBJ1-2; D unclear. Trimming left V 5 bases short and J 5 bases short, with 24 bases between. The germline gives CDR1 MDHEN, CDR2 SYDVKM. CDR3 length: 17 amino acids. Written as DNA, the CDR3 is TGTGCCAGCAGTCTGGGAGGGTACAGACGGCCCCGTTATGGCTACACCTTC. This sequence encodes CASSLGGYRRPRYGYTF.

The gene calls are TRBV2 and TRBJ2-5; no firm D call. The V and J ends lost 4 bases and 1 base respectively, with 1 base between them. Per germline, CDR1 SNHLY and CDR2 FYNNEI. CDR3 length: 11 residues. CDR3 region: CASSAQETQYF. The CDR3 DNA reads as TGTGCCAGCAGTGCCCAAGAGACCCAGTACTTC.

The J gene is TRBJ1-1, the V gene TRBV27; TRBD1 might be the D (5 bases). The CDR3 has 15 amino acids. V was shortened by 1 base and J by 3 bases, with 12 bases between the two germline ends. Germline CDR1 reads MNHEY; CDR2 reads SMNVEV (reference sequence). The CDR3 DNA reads TGTGCCAGCAGTTTATTTAGCCAGGGTTACACTGAAGCTTTCTTT. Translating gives CASSLFSQGYTEAFF.

Here the CDR3 DNA reads TGTGCCAGCAGCTTAGACCAGACTAGGAATGAGCAGTTCTTC. This codes for CASSLDQTRNEQFF. V usage is TRBV7-8 and J usage is TRBJ2-1; D perhaps matches TRBD2 (6 bases). The germline V and J ends were trimmed by 1 base and 7 bases, with 11 bases remaining between them. Germline V gives CDR1 SGHVS, CDR2 FQNEAQ. The CDR3 spans 14 residues.

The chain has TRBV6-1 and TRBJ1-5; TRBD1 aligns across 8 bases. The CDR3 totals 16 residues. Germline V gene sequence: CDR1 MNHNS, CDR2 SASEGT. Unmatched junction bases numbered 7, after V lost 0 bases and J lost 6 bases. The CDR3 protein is CASSEARGQGPQPQHF. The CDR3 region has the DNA TGTGCCAGCAGTGAAGCGCGAGGACAGGGCCCTCAGCCCCAGCATTTT.

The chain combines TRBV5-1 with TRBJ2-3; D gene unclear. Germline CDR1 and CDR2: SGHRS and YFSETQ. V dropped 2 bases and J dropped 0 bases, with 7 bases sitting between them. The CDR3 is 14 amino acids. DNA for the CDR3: TGCGCCAGCAGCTTAAGCGTGAGCACAGATACGCAGTATTTT. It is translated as CASSLSVSTDTQYF.